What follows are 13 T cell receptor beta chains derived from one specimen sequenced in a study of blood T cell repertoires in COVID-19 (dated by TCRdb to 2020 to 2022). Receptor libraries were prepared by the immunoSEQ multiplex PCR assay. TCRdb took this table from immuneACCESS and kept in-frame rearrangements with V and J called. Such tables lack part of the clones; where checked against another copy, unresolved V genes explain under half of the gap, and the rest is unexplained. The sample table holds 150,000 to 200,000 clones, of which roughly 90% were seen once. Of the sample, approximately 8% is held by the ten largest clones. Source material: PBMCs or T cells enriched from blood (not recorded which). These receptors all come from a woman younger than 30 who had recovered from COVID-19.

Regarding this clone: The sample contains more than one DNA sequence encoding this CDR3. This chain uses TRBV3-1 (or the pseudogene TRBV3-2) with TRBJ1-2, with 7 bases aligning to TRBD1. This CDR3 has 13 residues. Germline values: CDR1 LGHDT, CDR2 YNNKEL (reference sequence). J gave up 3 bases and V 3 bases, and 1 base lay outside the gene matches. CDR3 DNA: TGTGCCAGCAGCCAGGGGACAGACTATGGCTACACCTTC. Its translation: CASSQGTDYGYTF.

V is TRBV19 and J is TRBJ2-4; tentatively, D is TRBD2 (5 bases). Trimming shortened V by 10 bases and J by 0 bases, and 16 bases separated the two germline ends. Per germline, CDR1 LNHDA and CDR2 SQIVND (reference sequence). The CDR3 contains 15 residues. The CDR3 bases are TGTGCCACCAGACCGGGGTCGTTAGCCAAAAACATTCAGTACTTC. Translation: CATRPGSLAKNIQYF.

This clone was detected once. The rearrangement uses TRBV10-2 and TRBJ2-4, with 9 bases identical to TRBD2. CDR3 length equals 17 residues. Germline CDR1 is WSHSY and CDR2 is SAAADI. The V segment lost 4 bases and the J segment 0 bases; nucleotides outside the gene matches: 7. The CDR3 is CASSASGVSLAKNIQYF. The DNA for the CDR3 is TGCGCCAGCAGTGCTAGCGGGGTCTCGCTAGCCAAAAACATTCAGTACTTC.

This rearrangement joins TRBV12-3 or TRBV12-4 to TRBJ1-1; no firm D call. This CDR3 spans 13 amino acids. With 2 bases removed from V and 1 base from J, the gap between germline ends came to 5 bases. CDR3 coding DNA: TGTGCCAGCAGTTTAAAACAGAACACTGAAGCTTTCTTT. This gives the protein CASSLKQNTEAFF.

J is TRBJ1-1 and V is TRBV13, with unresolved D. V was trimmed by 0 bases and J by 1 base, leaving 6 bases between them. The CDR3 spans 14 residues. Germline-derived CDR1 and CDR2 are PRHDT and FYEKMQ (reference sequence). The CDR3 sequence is CASSLGYRNTEAFF. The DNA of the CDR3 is TGTGCCAGCAGCTTAGGATACAGGAACACTGAAGCTTTCTTT. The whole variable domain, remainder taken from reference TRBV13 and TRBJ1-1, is AAGVIQSPRHLIKEKRETATLKCYPIPRHDTVYWYQQGPGQDPQFLISFYEKMQSDKGSIPDRFSAQQFSDYHSELNMSSLELGDSALYFCASSLGYRNTEAFFGQGTRLTVV.

In nucleotides, the CDR3 is TGTGCCAGCAGCGGTAGACACACCACTGAAGCTTTCTTT. Encoded protein: CASSGRHTTEAFF. The chain links TRBV9 to TRBJ1-1; D gene uncertain. The CDR3 loop spans 13 amino acids. Germline CDR1 SGDLS, CDR2 YYNGEE. Trimming stripped 3 bases from V and 4 bases from J, with 10 bases between.

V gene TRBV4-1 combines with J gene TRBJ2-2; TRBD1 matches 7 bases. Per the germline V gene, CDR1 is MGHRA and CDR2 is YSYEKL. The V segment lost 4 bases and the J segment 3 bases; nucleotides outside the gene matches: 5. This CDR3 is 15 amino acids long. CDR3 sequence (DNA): TGCGCCAGCAGCCTCCTACAGGGGTACACCGGGGAGCTGTTTTTT. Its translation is CASSLLQGYTGELFF.

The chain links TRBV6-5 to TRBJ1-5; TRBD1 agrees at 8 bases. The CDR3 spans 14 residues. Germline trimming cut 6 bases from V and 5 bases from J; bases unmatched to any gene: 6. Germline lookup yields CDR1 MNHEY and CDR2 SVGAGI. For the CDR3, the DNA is TGTGCCAGCAGAAAACAACAGGGGGATCAGCCCCAGCATTTT. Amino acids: CASRKQQGDQPQHF.

In DNA, the CDR3 is TGCGCCAGCAGCTTGGACTCGGCGGGGGGGACAGATACGCAGTATTTT. Translation gives CASSLDSAGGTDTQYF. The chain carries TRBV5-1 and TRBJ2-3; TRBD2 matches at 9 bases. Trimming took 0 bases from V and 3 from J; bases not matched to a gene: 5. Per the germline V gene, CDR1 is SGHRS and CDR2 is YFSETQ. This CDR3 contains 16 residues.

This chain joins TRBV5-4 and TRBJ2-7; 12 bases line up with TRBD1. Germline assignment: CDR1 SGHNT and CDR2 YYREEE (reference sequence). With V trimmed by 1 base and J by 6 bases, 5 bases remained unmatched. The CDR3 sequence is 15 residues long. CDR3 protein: CASSLWGTGGAEQYF. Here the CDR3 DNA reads TGTGCCAGCAGCTTGTGGGGGACAGGGGGCGCCGAGCAGTACTTC.

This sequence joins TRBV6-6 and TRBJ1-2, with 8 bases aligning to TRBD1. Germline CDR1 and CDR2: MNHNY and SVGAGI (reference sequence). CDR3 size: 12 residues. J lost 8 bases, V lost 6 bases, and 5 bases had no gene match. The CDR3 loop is CASRTGDEGYTF. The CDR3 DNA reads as TGTGCCAGCAGGACAGGGGACGAGGGCTACACCTTC.

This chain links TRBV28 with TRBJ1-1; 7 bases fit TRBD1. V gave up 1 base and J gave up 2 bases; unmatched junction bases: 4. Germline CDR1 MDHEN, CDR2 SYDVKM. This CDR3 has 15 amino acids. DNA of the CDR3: TGTGCCAGCAGTTTATCCGAGGGGGCTAACACTGAAGCTTTCTTT. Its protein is CASSLSEGANTEAFF.

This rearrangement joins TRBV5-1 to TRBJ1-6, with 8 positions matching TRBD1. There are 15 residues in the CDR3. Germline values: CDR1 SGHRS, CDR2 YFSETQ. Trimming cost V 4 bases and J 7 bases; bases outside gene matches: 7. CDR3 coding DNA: TGCGCCAGCAGCCCGAAACAGGGGGAAAATTCACCCCTCCACTTT. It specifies CASSPKQGENSPLHF. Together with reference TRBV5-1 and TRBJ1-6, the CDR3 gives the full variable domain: KAGVTQTPRYLIKTRGQQVTLSCSPISGHRSVSWYQQTPGQGLQFLFEYFSETQRNKGNFPGRFSGRQFSNSRSEMNVSTLELGDSALYLCASSPKQGENSPLHFGNGTRLTVT.